The clone carrying this TCR beta chain has just a few counts. The template was genomic DNA from peripheral blood, not RNA. The data are from a study of T cell repertoires in aging, cancer and after chemotherapy. Across the study: The full dataset contained roughly 8.8 million TCR reads.

Multiplex touch-down PCR with TRB-A/B primers amplified rearranged V-D-J TRB sequences. TCRdb reprocessed the multiplex PCR reads with MiXCR, giving one entry per CDR3 protein. The repertoire has around 9,700 distinct CDR3 sequences, 30% to 35% of them found once; the top ten carry approximately 2.6%. From germline, CDR1 is GTSNPN and CDR2 SVGIG (reference sequence). This CDR3 has 13 residues. V shed 7 bases, J shed 5 bases, and the junction held 6 bases outside the gene matches. This TCR was sampled from a human donor in good health. The chain is built from TRBV30 and TRBJ1-5; 9 positions agree with TRBD1. Specimen: blood. The CDR3 protein is CASGTGLDQPQHF. The CDR3 coding sequence is TGTGCCTCGGGGACAGGGTTGGATCAGCCCCAGCATTTT.